Listed here are 6 T cell receptor beta chains from one sample, sequenced in a study of blood T cell repertoires in COVID-19. The repertoire was sequenced with immunoSEQ multiplex PCR; TCRdb's copy has only in-frame clones and lacks some. The sample has roughly 350,000 clones, more than 75% seen once. Specimen: peripheral blood. These receptors were taken from a woman in her forties or fifties with active or convalescent COVID-19.

V usage is TRBV2 and J usage is TRBJ2-1; 8 nucleotides match TRBD2. After removal of 6 bases from V and 9 bases from J, the junction contained 13 bases not matched to a gene. This CDR3 is 15 amino acids long. Per germline, CDR1 SNHLY and CDR2 FYNNEI. CDR3 nucleotide sequence: TGTGCCAGCAGCCGGCCGGGACTAGGACCTGGTGAGCAGTTCTTC. Translated: CASSRPGLGPGEQFF. The complete variable domain, with remaining parts taken from reference TRBV2 and TRBJ2-1, reads EPEVTQTPSHQVTQMGQEVILRCVPISNHLYFYWYRQILGQKVEFLVSFYNNEISEKSEIFDDQFSVERPDGSNFTLKIRSTKLEDSAMYFCASSRPGLGPGEQFFGPGTRLTVL.

The rearrangement uses TRBV5-8 and TRBJ2-1; 8 bases map to TRBD2. The CDR3 spans 17 residues. V lost 4 bases, J lost 1 base, and 10 bases stayed unmatched. Germline V gene lookup returns CDR1 SGHTS and CDR2 YDEGEE. The CDR3 sequence is CASSQSFAGGSYNEQFF. The CDR3 nucleotides are TGTGCCAGCAGCCAATCTTTCGCGGGAGGATCCTACAATGAGCAGTTCTTC. The full variable domain, in which reference TRBV5-8 and TRBJ2-1 provide the parts outside the CDR3, is EAGVTQSPTHLIKTRGQQATLRCSPISGHTSVYWYQQALGLGLQFLLWYDEGEERNRGNFPPRFSGRQFPNYSSELNVNALELEDSALYLCASSQSFAGGSYNEQFFGPGTRLTVL.

The rearrangement uses TRBV7-2 and TRBJ2-7; 8 nucleotides match TRBD1. J lost 6 bases, V lost 3 bases, and 4 bases had no gene match. The germline gives CDR1 SGHTA, CDR2 FQGNSA. The CDR3 length is 13 residues. CDR3 nucleotide sequence: TGTGCCAGCAGCTTCCCAGGGGGCAGCGAGCAGTACTTC. This codes for CASSFPGGSEQYF.

This clone was observed a handful of times. The V call is TRBV28, the J call TRBJ1-2; D remains unclear. Germline V gene sequence: CDR1 MDHEN, CDR2 SYDVKM. The V end lost 3 bases, the J end lost 7 bases, and 12 bases lay between the germline ends. The CDR3 has 13 amino acids. CDR3 in amino acids: CASSFERVSGYTF. The DNA for the CDR3 is TGTGCCAGCAGTTTTGAGAGGGTTAGTGGCTACACCTTC.

This clone was detected only once. This chain links TRBV7-3 with TRBJ1-1; D gene uncertain. The V end was cut by 2 bases, the J end by 8 bases, with 9 bases between. This CDR3 comprises 12 residues. Germline-derived CDR1 and CDR2 are SGHTA and FQGTGA. CDR3 sequence (DNA): TGTGCCAGCAGCTTAGAGGGCAGAGAAGCTTTCTTT. It specifies CASSLEGREAFF.

The chain employs TRBV6-5 and TRBJ2-7; possibly TRBD1 for D (6 bases). Germline V gives CDR1 MNHEY, CDR2 SVGAGI. There are 15 residues in the CDR3. The V end lost 6 bases, the J end lost 6 bases, and 21 bases lay between the germline ends. CDR3 DNA sequence: TGTGCCAGCAGCCCACCATACAGGGCTCAGGGCGAGCAGTACTTC. Translated: CASSPPYRAQGEQYF.